This T cell receptor beta chain was captured by sequencing in a study of memory CD4+ T cells and cytomegalovirus serostatus. Study-wide points: Suggested: most of the CMV-linked TCR signature lies in CD4+ memory cells.

Single viable CD3+CD4+CD8-CD45RO+ cells were sorted as the memory CD4+ T cells. This CDR3 has 11 residues. Trimming cost V 4 bases and J 0 bases, with 2 bases left between them. Per the germline V gene, CDR1 is SGHDT and CDR2 is YYEEEE. With respect to this clone: Its antigen remains unidentified.

TCRdb's copy holds only in-frame clones and misses some; the assay was immunoSEQ multiplex PCR. Among 45,000 to 60,000 clones listed, roughly 78% were seen once. The chain couples TRBV5-6 to TRBJ2-7; D call uncertain. The sequence came from an adult in good health and CMV-seronegative. Sequencing used memory CD4+ T cells from blood. CDR3 residues: CASSRSYEQYF. The CDR3 bases are TGTGCCAGCAGCCGCTCCTACGAGCAGTACTTC.